The 20 T cell receptor beta chains listed next were all sequenced from one sample in a study of healthy donors' naive CD4 and CD8 T cells. A linear amplification protocol produced the TCR libraries from 450 to 500 ng of total RNA. TCRdb re-derived calls from the reads in MiXCR, one entry per CDR3 protein. Among 180,000 or so distinct CDR3 sequences listed, around three quarters were seen once. Sequencing was carried out using naive CD4+ and CD8+ T cells sorted from blood, pooled from several donors. Source of these receptors: a pool of human donors in good health; the sample pools cells from several healthy donors.

The chain joins TRBV21-1 to TRBJ2-3; TRBD2 is taken as the D call from the table, unchecked against the DNA. TRBV21-1 is tagged as a pseudogene. The CDR3 loop spans 12 amino acids. CDR3 bases: TGTGCCAGCGGGAGGACTAGCGATACGCAGTATTTT. Translated: CASGRTSDTQYF.

The V and J genes are TRBV18 and TRBJ2-1, with TRBD1 matching 7 bases. With V trimmed by 6 bases and J by 10 bases, 12 bases remained unmatched. Germline CDR1 is KGHSH and CDR2 is LQKENI. The CDR3 covers 14 residues. CDR3 amino acids: CASSADRVLKEQFF. The CDR3 region has the DNA TGTGCCAGCTCGGCAGACAGGGTTTTGAAGGAGCAGTTCTTC.

The V call is TRBV18, the J call TRBJ2-1; TRBD2 matches at 8 bases. The J segment lost 4 bases and the V segment lost 2 bases, leaving 7 bases of the junction unmatched. Germline assignment: CDR1 KGHSH and CDR2 LQKENI. The CDR3 length is 16 residues. Here the CDR3 reads CASSPVHLAGYNEQFF. The CDR3 nucleotides are TGTGCCAGCTCACCAGTCCATCTAGCGGGTTACAATGAGCAGTTCTTC. The whole variable domain, filled in from reference TRBV18 and TRBJ2-1, reads NAGVMQNPRHLVRRRGQEARLRCSPMKGHSHVYWYRQLPEEGLKFMVYLQKENIIDESGMPKERFSAEFPKEGPSILRIQQVVRGDSAAYFCASSPVHLAGYNEQFFGPGTRLTVL.

CDR3 in amino acids: CASSGDRGSQETQYF. The CDR3 DNA reads as TGTGCCAGCAGTGGGGACAGGGGATCCCAAGAGACCCAGTACTTC. V usage is TRBV12-3 or TRBV12-4 and J usage is TRBJ2-5; 10 nucleotides align to TRBD1. The CDR3 has 15 residues. V gave up 5 bases and J gave up 1 base; unmatched junction bases: 4.

This clonotype was found a few times. The chain carries TRBV27 and TRBJ2-1; the match to TRBD1 covers 10 bases. This CDR3 contains 17 residues. The germline gives CDR1 MNHEY, CDR2 SMNVEV (reference sequence). V dropped 5 bases and J dropped 3; count of bases not matched to a gene: 10. DNA of the CDR3: TGTGCCAGCAGTAGAGGCGGGGGACAGGGGATCTACAATGAGCAGTTCTTC. Its translation is CASSRGGGQGIYNEQFF.

V usage is TRBV29-1 and J usage is TRBJ2-3, with 9 bases lining up with TRBD2. The CDR3 extends over 13 amino acids. Germline V gene lookup returns CDR1 SQVTM and CDR2 ANQGSEA. After removal of 5 bases from V and 4 bases from J, the junction contained 4 bases not matched to a gene. CDR3 residues: CSVRGRASDTQYF. The CDR3 nucleotides are TGCAGCGTTCGCGGGAGGGCCTCAGATACGCAGTATTTT.

This clonotype was recorded a few times. The chain recombines TRBV29-1 with TRBJ1-1; D may be TRBD1 (6 bases). The V end lost 6 bases, the J end lost 1 base, and 21 bases lay between the germline ends. Germline V gene lookup returns CDR1 SQVTM and CDR2 ANQGSEA. The CDR3 is made up of 16 amino acids. The DNA of the CDR3 is TGCAGCGTGGACCCGGTTGGGGGCCGACAGAACACTGAAGCTTTCTTT. As protein: CSVDPVGGRQNTEAFF.

This clonotype turned up a few times. The chain has TRBV29-1 and TRBJ2-7; TRBD2 aligns across 7 bases. The J segment lost 0 bases and the V segment lost 4 bases, leaving 3 bases of the junction unmatched. This CDR3 has 13 amino acids. Germline V gene lookup returns CDR1 SQVTM and CDR2 ANQGSEA. The CDR3 loop is CSVVGGSSYEQYF. CDR3 coding DNA: TGCAGCGTTGTCGGGGGGAGCTCCTACGAGCAGTACTTC.

On this clonotype: The conserved phenylalanine or tryptophan normally closing the CDR3 is absent here, so this likely arose from a read error. V gene TRBV29-1 combines with J gene TRBJ2-1; D tentatively reads TRBD1 or TRBD2 (5 bases each). Trimming cost V 7 bases and J 9 bases, with 16 bases left between them. The V gene's germline CDR1 is SQVTM and CDR2 ANQGSEA. This CDR3 region has 12 residues. The CDR3 region has the DNA TGCAGCGCCCTAGAGGGGTCTGGTGAGCAGTTCTCC. This encodes CSALEGSGEQFS.

This clonotype has just a few counts. The rearrangement joins TRBV29-1 to TRBJ2-3; tentatively, D is TRBD2 (6 bases). Per the germline V gene, CDR1 is SQVTM and CDR2 is ANQGSEA. The germline V and J ends were trimmed by 5 bases and 4 bases, with 13 bases remaining between them. The CDR3 extends over 13 amino acids. The CDR3 is CSVRPSVADTQYF. The CDR3 DNA follows: TGCAGCGTTCGGCCTAGCGTGGCAGATACGCAGTATTTT.

This clonotype showed up just once. The V and J genes are TRBV29-1 and TRBJ2-7; D perhaps matches TRBD2 (5 bases). The CDR3 sequence is 12 residues long. The V end was cut by 7 bases, the J end by 2 bases, with 12 bases between. CDR1 is SQVTM and CDR2 is ANQGSEA in the germline V gene. The CDR3 spells CSAKYGAYEQYF. CDR3 nucleotides: TGCAGCGCCAAATACGGGGCCTACGAGCAGTACTTC.

The J gene is TRBJ2-5, the V gene TRBV6-5; no definite D call. Trimming left V 8 bases short and J 2 bases short, with 9 bases between. Germline CDR1 and CDR2: MNHEY and SVGAGI. This CDR3 has 12 residues. In nucleotides, the CDR3 is TGTGCCAGCTCCACAACGCAAGAGACCCAGTACTTC. This sequence encodes CASSTTQETQYF.

The chain combines TRBV5-5 with TRBJ2-1; 7 nucleotides agree with TRBD1. Germline V gene lookup returns CDR1 SGHKS and CDR2 YYEKEE (reference sequence). The trim removed 3 bases at V and 4 bases at J, leaving 7 bases unmatched. CDR3 length: 15 residues. CDR3 protein: CASSSSTGLYNEQFF. CDR3 sequence (DNA): TGTGCCAGCAGCTCTTCGACAGGGCTATACAATGAGCAGTTCTTC. Supplemented by reference TRBV5-5 and TRBJ2-1, the full variable domain reads DAGVTQSPTHLIKTRGQQVTLRCSPISGHKSVSWYQQVLGQGPQFIFQYYEKEERGRGNFPDRFSARQFPNYSSELNVNALLLGDSALYLCASSSSTGLYNEQFFGPGTRLTVL.

The gene calls are TRBV29-1 and TRBJ2-2; TRBD2 agrees at 12 bases. From germline, CDR1 is SQVTM and CDR2 ANQGSEA. CDR3 length: 15 residues. V lost 4 bases, J lost 4 bases, and 4 bases stayed unmatched. The CDR3 DNA follows: TGCAGCGTTGGGACTAGCGGGACGGGCACCGGGGAGCTGTTTTTT. Translation: CSVGTSGTGTGELFF.

The chain links TRBV4-2 to TRBJ1-2; D unresolved. Germline CDR1 and CDR2: LGHNA and YNFKEQ. Trimming pared 0 bases from V and 7 bases from J, leaving 18 bases between. This CDR3 is built from 16 residues. CDR3 DNA sequence: TGTGCCAGCAGCCAAGATGAAGAGGACGTCCAGGCTGGCTACACCTTC. It translates to CASSQDEEDVQAGYTF.

The chain is built from TRBV5-5 and TRBJ1-1; 11 bases align to TRBD1. The CDR3 is made up of 18 amino acids. The V gene end was trimmed by 0 bases and the J gene end by 3 bases; junction bases not matched to a gene: 10. Looked up from germline, CDR1 is SGHKS and CDR2 is YYEKEE (reference sequence). The CDR3: CASSLEDRGLIWDTEAFF. The CDR3, as DNA: TGTGCCAGCAGCTTGGAGGACAGGGGGCTCATTTGGGACACTGAAGCTTTCTTT.

This clonotype was recorded a few times. The genes are TRBV6-5 and TRBJ1-2, with D maybe TRBD1 (5 bases). This CDR3 is built from 13 residues. The V end was cut by 5 bases, the J end by 8 bases, with 15 bases between. Germline CDR1 is MNHEY and CDR2 is SVGAGI. DNA of the CDR3: TGTGCCAGCAGTCCCGGGACTTCTTTCGGCTACACCTTC. It codes for CASSPGTSFGYTF.

The chain couples TRBV29-1 to TRBJ2-1, with a tentative D call TRBD2 (5 bases). Trimming cost V 3 bases and J 3 bases, with 15 bases left between them. Germline lookup yields CDR1 SQVTM and CDR2 ANQGSEA. CDR3 length: 15 residues. The CDR3 spells CSVDRGDEIYNEQFF. DNA for the CDR3: TGCAGCGTTGATCGGGGAGATGAAATCTACAATGAGCAGTTCTTC.

The rearrangement joins TRBV27 to TRBJ1-2; D is perhaps TRBD1 (5 bases). The CDR3 spans 12 residues. V was trimmed by 3 bases and J by 8 bases, leaving 10 bases between them. From germline, CDR1 is MNHEY and CDR2 SMNVEV (reference sequence). CDR3 DNA: TGTGCCAGCAGTTTGGGGCGGTTAGGCTACACCTTC. The encoded protein is CASSLGRLGYTF.

The chain combines TRBV29-1 with TRBJ2-2; D is perhaps TRBD2 (5 bases). Germline CDR1 reads SQVTM; CDR2 reads ANQGSEA. Trimming shortened V by 7 bases and J by 7 bases, and 16 bases separated the two germline ends. The CDR3 loop spans 13 amino acids. CDR3 region: CSAKPDGVGELFF. CDR3 in DNA: TGCAGCGCCAAGCCTGACGGGGTCGGGGAGCTGTTTTTT.